The sequence of this T cell receptor (beta chain) was determined in a study of T-cell reconstitution after alpha-beta-depleted transplantation in children. To note about this clonotype: Its antigen is as yet unknown.

Study conclusions and caveats: T-cell numbers and diversity, one year after transplant, stemmed largely from T cells that were newly produced. Where some patients showed high TCRbeta diversity at day 60, it came from recipient T cells and thymic progenitors that had survived. Several hundred expanded graft clones reportedly gave rise to the alpha-beta T cells present about two months after transplant.

Unique molecular identifiers featured in how the TCRbeta library was prepared. TCRdb independently ran MiXCR on the PCR reads; one entry per CDR3 protein. The sample has 500,000 to 650,000 distinct CDR3 sequences, approximately 13% seen once. Sequences were derived from PBMCs, mostly from graft donor cells, sampled 360 days after TCRalphabeta/CD19-depleted stem cell transplant. This receptor was taken from a male patient aged 10-17 years who had a stem cell transplant for acute myeloid leukemia, so the T cells may come from the graft donor.

In nucleotides, the CDR3 is TGCAGTGCTAGAAAAGTGGGAGTTAGGACCTACGAGCAGTACTTC. It encodes CSARKVGVRTYEQYF. The V gene is TRBV20-1, the J gene TRBJ2-7; the D gene is possibly TRBD2 (5 bases). Germline values: CDR1 DFQATT, CDR2 SNEGSKA (reference sequence). V shed 2 bases and J shed 2 bases, with 16 bases lying between them. This CDR3 is 15 amino acids long.